This TCR beta chain stems from a study of CD8+CD57+ T cells in acquired aplastic anemia. Study-level points and caveats: No significant difference in CD8+ Simpson's diversity was found between patients and controls. There were over 25 CD8+ CDR3 sequences that occurred in both patients and controls.

For CDR3 and TCR beta VDJ profiling, genomic DNA was the template used. Via MiXCR, TCRdb re-called the reads, giving one row per CDR3 protein. The sample includes approximately 200,000 distinct CDR3 sequences, 50% to 75% of them seen just once. Comments on this clonotype: Its antigen is unidentified.

This CDR3 is built from 14 residues. Germline V CDR1 and CDR2: DFQATT, SNEGSKA (reference sequence). V shed 6 bases and J shed 9 bases, with 18 bases lying between them. Specimen: sorted CD4+, CD8+, or CD8+CD57+ T cells (not recorded which) from PBMCs. The origin of this receptor is a human donor with severe aplastic anemia or a healthy control (not recorded which). This sequence joins TRBV20-1 and TRBJ1-6; the D is unclear. CDR3: CSALARDGISPLHF. The DNA for the CDR3 is TGCAGTGCCCTGGCGCGCGATGGGATTTCACCCCTCCACTTT.